This TCR beta chain derives from a study of cytomegalovirus exposure and HLA in healthy donors. Findings and caveats of the study: One variant, a missense change in DCLRE1C, was linked in a later analysis to TCR beta V- and J-gene trimming.

Worth noting for this clone: The antigen remains unidentified.

This CDR3 contains 14 residues. V lost 8 bases and J lost 2, with 14 bases in between. CDR1 and CDR2 (germline): SEHNR, FQNEAQ (reference sequence). PCR employed 60 Vbeta and 13 Jbeta primers. The protocol was immunoSEQ multiplex PCR, while the TCRdb copy is restricted to in-frame clones and leaves out a portion. The data hold 99,000 or so clones, with less than 80% observed a single time. Sequencing input: PBMCs. The TCR was taken from a man aged 30-40 years in good health and CMV-seronegative. The chain has TRBV7-9 and TRBJ2-3, with D possibly matching TRBD1 (5 bases). As DNA, the CDR3 is TGTGCCAGCGGGGATTCTGGGGCCACAGATACGCAGTATTTT. This encodes CASGDSGATDTQYF. Complete variable domain (other parts from reference TRBV7-9 and TRBJ2-3): DTGVSQNPRHKITKRGQNVTFRCDPISEHNRLYWYRQTLGQGPEFLTYFQNEAQLEKSRLLSDRFSAERPKGSFSTLEIQRTEQGDSAMYLCASGDSGATDTQYFGPGTRLTVL.